This T cell receptor (beta chain) was observed in a study of cytomegalovirus exposure and HLA in healthy donors. Germline V lookup: CDR1 SGHNT, CDR2 YENEEA. The CDR3 consists of 14 residues. Trimming pared 7 bases from V and 3 bases from J, leaving 16 bases between. In the PCR, 60 Vbeta and 13 Jbeta primers were used. Only in-frame clones appear in the TCRdb table, and some are missing; sequencing was by immunoSEQ multiplex PCR. The sample shows about 78,000 clones, around 80% of them seen only once. This clone occurred a few times. The chain has TRBV11-3 and TRBJ2-7; possible D gene TRBD1, 5 bases. The sequencing sample was made of PBMCs. This TCR was sampled from a male donor in good health and CMV-seronegative. The DNA for the CDR3 is TGTGCCAGCACCCTTTCAGGGTTCCTCTACGAGCAGTACTTC. The encoded protein is CASTLSGFLYEQYF.